The rows below give T cell receptor beta chains drawn from one sample of a study of blood T cells in healthy people across ages. TCRdb itself ran the 5' RACE reads through MiXCR, one entry per CDR3 protein. The sample contains about 590,000 distinct CDR3 sequences, about 28% of which appear only once. Sequencing was performed on blood. Receptors originate from an elderly woman in good health. Both conserved end residues are part of each CDR3. Fields, in order: V gene, CDR3 protein.

>TRBV5-1
CASSFGEILNSPLHF
>TRBV7-2
CASSLDRGSPSEKLFF
>TRBV7-2
CASSLPQGYNEQFF
>TRBV19
CASSQRGGLGNEQYF
>TRBV20-1
CSARGGTGVLDEQFF
>TRBV6-5
CASTSFDNEQFF
>TRBV20-1
CSAGLAGVQETQYF
>TRBV6-2/TRBV6-3
CASSYSLGAQHF
>TRBV6-2/TRBV6-3
CASSSAGWAEGSYEQYF
>TRBV20-1
CSAKRWGYNEQFF
>TRBV27
CASSLGQGAQYF
>TRBV5-1
CASSWTRGSSYEQYF
>TRBV5-1
CASSPIGSQGRSGANVLTF
>TRBV9
CASSGRTTHREWGYGYTF
>TRBV30
CAWTDRFNQPQHF
>TRBV4-2
CASSQDRQDRETQYF
>TRBV9
CASSVADRLNYEQYF
>TRBV7-2
CASSPQSGPGDTQYF
>TRBV11-2
CANSLVGSDYGYTF
>TRBV10-3
CAISEGRQTETQYF
>TRBV6-2/TRBV6-3
CASRRATVNTEAFF
>TRBV27
CASSRGGQGSLQQYF
>TRBV5-1
CASSLEGGTYGYTF
>TRBV30
CAWSPYYNEQFF
>TRBV2
CASFPGGIWETQYF
>TRBV9
CASSLGSGGAGEAFF
>TRBV6-6
CASSRDSDTQYF
>TRBV24-1
CATSDAMSSYEQYF
>TRBV3-1
CASSRDVGGYTF
>TRBV4-3
CASSQDRNRGEKLFF